These 13 T cell receptor beta chains were all obtained from the same sample, sequenced in a study of spatial heterogeneity in lung cancer. Via MiXCR, TCRdb re-called the 5' RACE reads, giving one row per CDR3 protein. This sample has 5,500 to 8,000 distinct CDR3 sequences; around 5.8% occur once, and the top ten carry about 8.1%. Time point denoted: sample taken at primary tumor resection. Whole RNA, isolated from tumor, nontumor lung or frozen PBMC, was sequenced without prior sorting. Specimen: normal lung tissue next to the tumor, collected at surgery. Receptors were obtained from a female donor with early-stage non-small cell lung cancer.

There are many counts of this clonotype. The V call is TRBV29-1, the J call TRBJ2-5; no clear D gene. This CDR3 region has 13 residues. Germline V CDR1 and CDR2: SQVTM, ANQGSEA. V was shortened by 4 bases and J by 0 bases, with 9 bases between the two germline ends. CDR3 residues: CSVGLGDQETQYF. The CDR3 DNA sequence: TGCAGCGTTGGACTCGGAGACCAAGAGACCCAGTACTTC. The full variable domain, its missing parts supplied by reference TRBV29-1 and TRBJ2-5, is SAVISQKPSRDICQRGTSLTIQCQVDSQVTMMFWYRQQPGQSLTLIATANQGSEATYESGFVIDKFPISRPNLTFSTLTVSNMSPEDSSIYLCSVGLGDQETQYFGPGTRLLVL.

The rearrangement uses TRBV4-2 and TRBJ2-2, with 9 bases that match TRBD2. This CDR3 comprises 17 residues. Germline CDR1 LGHNA, CDR2 YNFKEQ. The V segment lost 2 bases and the J segment 2 bases; nucleotides outside the gene matches: 6. The CDR3 loop is CASSQTSGLENTGELFF. The CDR3 DNA is TGTGCCAGCAGCCAAACTAGCGGGTTAGAAAACACCGGGGAGCTGTTTTTT.

Ten or more counts support this clonotype. V is TRBV27 and J is TRBJ1-2, with 8 positions matching TRBD1. Germline V gene sequence: CDR1 MNHEY, CDR2 SMNVEV (reference sequence). The CDR3 loop spans 16 amino acids. The V segment lost 0 bases and the J segment 5 bases; nucleotides outside the gene matches: 8. CDR3 residues: CASSLSGQVPRYGYTF. CDR3 sequence (DNA): TGTGCCAGCAGTTTATCGGGACAGGTACCACGATATGGCTACACCTTC.

By frequency in the sample, this clonotype is medium-sized. The genes are TRBV19 and TRBJ2-1; 9 nucleotides align to TRBD2. Looked up from germline, CDR1 is LNHDA and CDR2 is SQIVND (reference sequence). This CDR3 comprises 15 residues. J gave up 4 bases and V 11 bases, and 12 bases lay outside the gene matches. The CDR3 sequence is CAVRMSGRNYNEQFF. CDR3 sequence (DNA): TGTGCCGTTAGGATGAGCGGGAGGAATTACAATGAGCAGTTCTTC.

This clonotype is medium-sized by share. The V call is TRBV27, the J call TRBJ2-2; TRBD2 aligns across 8 bases. With V trimmed by 8 bases and J by 5 bases, 7 bases remained unmatched. This CDR3 comprises 14 residues. The V gene's germline CDR1 is MNHEY and CDR2 SMNVEV (reference sequence). DNA for the CDR3: TGTGCCAGCCAGTACGGGACTAGAACCGGGGAGCTGTTTTTT. Translating it yields CASQYGTRTGELFF.

This clonotype was picked up many times. The rearrangement links TRBV28 to TRBJ2-1, with 9 bases that match TRBD2. The CDR3 is made up of 20 amino acids. V trimming: 2 bases; J trimming: 2 bases; junction bases outside the gene matches: 16. Germline V CDR1 and CDR2: MDHEN, SYDVKM. CDR3 residues: CASSLVGLALFSPTYNEQFF. CDR3 nucleotide sequence: TGTGCCAGCAGTTTAGTTGGACTAGCGCTTTTTTCCCCTACCTACAATGAGCAGTTCTTC.

The V gene is TRBV7-2, the J gene TRBJ2-5; D is unclear. The CDR3 has 12 residues. Between the trimmed V and J ends, which lost 5 bases and 5 bases, there was a span of 9 bases. In germline, CDR1 is SGHTA, CDR2 FQGNSA. The CDR3 region is CASSRLGETQYF. For the CDR3, the DNA is TGTGCCAGCAGCCGCCTAGGGGAGACCCAGTACTTC. Based on the CDR3 plus reference TRBV7-2 and TRBJ2-5, the full variable domain is GAGVSQSPSNKVTEKGKDVELRCDPISGHTALYWYRQSLGQGLEFLIYFQGNSAPDKSGLPSDRFSAERTGGSVSTLTIQRTQQEDSAVYLCASSRLGETQYFGPGTRLLVL.

This clonotype was counted between two and nine times. The genes are TRBV12-3 or TRBV12-4 and TRBJ2-5, with 11 positions matching TRBD1. The CDR3 totals 15 residues. After removal of 2 bases from V and 5 bases from J, the junction contained 4 bases not matched to a gene. For the CDR3, the DNA is TGTGCCAGCAGTTTATATGGGGACAGGGGGGAGACCCAGTACTTC. Protein product: CASSLYGDRGETQYF.

This clonotype was recorded at least ten times. V and J are TRBV23-1 and TRBJ2-3; D unclear. TRBV23-1 is annotated as an ORF whose role is uncertain. Trimming left V 6 bases short and J 1 base short, with 11 bases between. The CDR3 runs to 14 residues. The CDR3 loop reads CASRAAPCTDTQYF. The CDR3 region has the DNA TGCGCCAGCAGGGCAGCGCCCTGCACAGATACGCAGTATTTT.

Of note for this clonotype: This clone may be a read error of a much larger clone one base away. J is TRBJ1-2 and V is TRBV18, with D possibly matching TRBD1 (5 bases). Germline lookup yields CDR1 KGHSH and CDR2 LQKENI. CDR3 length: 13 amino acids. The CDR3 here is CTSSPGTNYGYTF. CDR3 in DNA: TGTACCAGCTCACCAGGGACGAACTATGGCTACACCTTC.

This clonotype was observed at least ten times. The V call is TRBV20-1, the J call TRBJ2-7, with TRBD2 as a possible D gene (5 bases). Trimming left V 0 bases short and J 1 base short, with 10 bases between. The CDR3 loop spans 14 amino acids. Germline V gene data show CDR1 as DFQATT and CDR2 as SNEGSKA (reference sequence). The chain's CDR3 is CSARDASGSYEQYF. The DNA for the CDR3 is TGCAGTGCTAGAGATGCCAGCGGTTCCTACGAGCAGTACTTC.

This clonotype was detected many times. This chain joins TRBV7-9 and TRBJ2-3; weak D call: TRBD1 (6 bases). Trimming took off 8 bases at V and 2 bases at J, with 8 bases between the two ends. The CDR3 is 12 amino acids. Germline lookup yields CDR1 SEHNR and CDR2 FQNEAQ (reference sequence). The CDR3 protein is CASWDNTDTQYF. CDR3 DNA: TGTGCCAGCTGGGACAACACAGATACGCAGTATTTT.

The J gene is TRBJ2-6, the V gene TRBV12-3 or TRBV12-4; D ambiguous. The CDR3 is made up of 14 amino acids. Trimming removed 3 bases from V and 1 base from J, with 4 bases in between. The CDR3: CASSLTSGANVLTF. The CDR3, as DNA: TGTGCCAGCAGTTTGACTTCTGGGGCCAACGTCCTGACTTTC.